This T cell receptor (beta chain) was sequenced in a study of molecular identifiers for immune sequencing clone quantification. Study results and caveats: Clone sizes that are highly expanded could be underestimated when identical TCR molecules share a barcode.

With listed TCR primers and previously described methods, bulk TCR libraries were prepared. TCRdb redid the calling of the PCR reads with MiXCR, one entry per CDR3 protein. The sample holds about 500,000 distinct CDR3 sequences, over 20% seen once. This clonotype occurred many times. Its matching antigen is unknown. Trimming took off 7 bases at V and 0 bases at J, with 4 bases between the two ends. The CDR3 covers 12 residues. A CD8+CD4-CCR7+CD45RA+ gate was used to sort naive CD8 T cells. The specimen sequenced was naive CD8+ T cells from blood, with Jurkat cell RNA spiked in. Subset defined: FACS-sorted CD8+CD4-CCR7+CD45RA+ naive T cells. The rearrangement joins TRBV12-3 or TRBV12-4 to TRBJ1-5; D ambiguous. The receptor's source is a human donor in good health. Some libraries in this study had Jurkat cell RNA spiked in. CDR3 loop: CASKTSNQPQHF. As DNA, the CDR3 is TGTGCCAGCAAAACTAGCAATCAGCCCCAGCATTTT.